This T cell receptor beta chain was captured in a study of PD-L1 blockade in urothelial cancer. Across the whole study: Patients initiated atezolizumab in the mid-2010s at 1,200 mg intravenously every 3 weeks.

CDR1 and CDR2 from the germline V gene are SGHTA and FQGTGA. V dropped 5 bases and J dropped 3; count of bases not matched to a gene: 7. The CDR3 has 15 amino acids. This clone was detected a few times. The method was immunoSEQ multiplex PCR; TCRdb's version includes in-frame clones alone and lacks a portion of them. The sample gives about 42,000 clones, 81% of which show up once; 2.5% to 3% is in the top ten. V gene TRBV7-3 combines with J gene TRBJ2-1; 7 nucleotides line up with TRBD1. The clonotype was recovered from a man aged 65-85 years with urothelial cancer. Sequencing was performed on PBMCs, taken around atezolizumab (anti-PD-L1) treatment. CDR3 DNA sequence: TGTGCCAGCAGCACCGACAGGGCCTTCTACAATGAGCAGTTCTTC. Protein: CASSTDRAFYNEQFF.